Below, 22 T cell receptor beta chains from the same sample are listed, as sequenced in a study of blood T cell repertoires in COVID-19. Sequencing used immunoSEQ multiplex PCR; TCRdb keeps in-frame clones, though not all of them. The profile shows some 130,000 clones, around 86% of them singletons. Sequenced sample: PBMCs or T cells enriched from blood (not recorded which). These receptors all come from a man younger than 45 who had recovered from COVID-19.

This clone turned up a few times. Here the CDR3 DNA reads TGTGCCAGCAACCAAATCGGGACAGGCACAGATACGCAGTATTTT. Protein sequence: CASNQIGTGTDTQYF. V gene TRBV6-5 combines with J gene TRBJ2-3; 7 nucleotides align to TRBD1. The V segment lost 7 bases and the J segment 1 base; nucleotides outside the gene matches: 8. There are 15 residues in the CDR3. CDR1 is MNHEY and CDR2 is SVGAGI in the germline V gene.

V usage is TRBV2 and J usage is TRBJ1-1; a weak D match, TRBD1 (6 bases). V was clipped by 5 bases and J by 1 base, with 11 bases between them. This CDR3 has 14 amino acids. Germline CDR1 reads SNHLY; CDR2 reads FYNNEI. In DNA form, the CDR3 reads TGTGCCAGCAGTCTACAGGGAACGAACACTGAAGCTTTCTTT. This codes for CASSLQGTNTEAFF.

This chain joins TRBV10-3 and TRBJ2-3; a weak D match, TRBD2 (5 bases). This CDR3 has 14 amino acids. Germline CDR1 reads ENHRY; CDR2 reads SYGVKD. V was clipped by 6 bases and J by 1 base, with 11 bases between them. The CDR3 sequence: CAISGPEGTDTQYF. The CDR3 nucleotides read TGTGCCATCAGCGGACCGGAGGGCACAGATACGCAGTATTTT.

The J gene is TRBJ2-3, the V gene TRBV5-6; D perhaps matches TRBD2 (5 bases). V was trimmed by 1 base and J by 1 base, leaving 10 bases between them. CDR3 length: 15 residues. In germline, CDR1 is SGHDT, CDR2 YYEEEE. The CDR3 DNA follows: TGTGCCAGCAGCTTGAGAGGGAGCCGCACAGATACGCAGTATTTT. Residues: CASSLRGSRTDTQYF. The complete variable domain, with remaining parts taken from reference TRBV5-6 and TRBJ2-3, reads DAGVTQSPTHLIKTRGQQVTLRCSPKSGHDTVSWYQQALGQGPQFIFQYYEEEERQRGNFPDRFSGHQFPNYSSELNVNALLLGDSALYLCASSLRGSRTDTQYFGPGTRLTVL.

The genes are TRBV6-1 and TRBJ1-5, with 8 bases identical to TRBD1. V lost 4 bases and J lost 0; bases outside the gene matches: 8. CDR1 MNHNS and CDR2 SASEGT come from the germline V gene. The CDR3 is made up of 17 amino acids. CDR3 nucleotides: TGTGCCAGCAGTGGACAGGGGTTACCGGGTAGCAATCAGCCCCAGCATTTT. Translation gives CASSGQGLPGSNQPQHF.

The gene calls are TRBV30 and TRBJ2-1; no definite D call. The CDR3 spans 12 residues. V was cut by 5 bases and J by 0 bases, with 5 bases left in between. The germline gives CDR1 GTSNPN, CDR2 SVGIG (reference sequence). CDR3 DNA: TGTGCCTGGGCGAGCTCCTACAATGAGCAGTTCTTC. Protein product: CAWASSYNEQFF.

The rearrangement uses TRBV19 and TRBJ2-6; D not certain. The germline V and J ends were trimmed by 2 bases and 3 bases, with 8 bases remaining between them. The germline CDR1 and CDR2 sequences are LNHDA and SQIVND (reference sequence). The CDR3 covers 15 residues. The CDR3 here is CASSISQIGANVLTF. CDR3 in DNA: TGTGCCAGTAGTATATCTCAGATTGGGGCCAACGTCCTGACTTTC.

This chain uses TRBV10-3 with TRBJ1-4; no reliable D call. From germline, CDR1 is ENHRY and CDR2 SYGVKD. The CDR3 loop spans 12 amino acids. The ends were cut back, 0 bases at V and 10 bases at J, with 6 bases in the middle. The CDR3 reads CAISESQIKLFF. The CDR3, as DNA: TGTGCCATCAGTGAGTCCCAGATAAAACTGTTTTTT.

This sequence joins TRBV27 and TRBJ1-2; 7 bases are a match to TRBD1. Germline trimming cut 4 bases from V and 8 bases from J; bases unmatched to any gene: 7. This CDR3 spans 13 amino acids. Germline V gives CDR1 MNHEY, CDR2 SMNVEV (reference sequence). The CDR3 region is CASSSTGTGGYTF. The DNA of the CDR3 is TGTGCCAGCAGTTCGACAGGGACTGGCGGCTACACCTTC.

This chain uses TRBV6-5 with TRBJ1-5; 8 nucleotides align to TRBD1. CDR1 and CDR2 from the germline V gene are MNHEY and SVGAGI. The V gene end was trimmed by 10 bases and the J gene end by 5 bases; junction bases not matched to a gene: 4. The CDR3 totals 12 residues. CDR3 sequence reads: CATGTGDQPQHF. The CDR3 region has the DNA TGTGCCACAGGGACAGGAGATCAGCCCCAGCATTTT.

This clone was observed a few times. The genes are TRBV28 and TRBJ2-7, with D possibly TRBD1 on 6 matching bases. The CDR3 is 13 residues long. CDR1 and CDR2 from the germline V gene are MDHEN and SYDVKM. Trimming stripped 6 bases from V and 7 bases from J, with 16 bases between. The CDR3 nucleotides read TGTGCCAGCAGCCAGGGGCCCCCTAGGGAGCAGTACTTC. Its protein is CASSQGPPREQYF.

The CDR3, as DNA: TGTGCCAGCAGTGCCCGGGGAATTGGGCGAGAGACCCAGTACTTC. It translates to CASSARGIGRETQYF. The chain combines TRBV2 with TRBJ2-5; perhaps TRBD2 as D (5 bases). Germline V gene sequence: CDR1 SNHLY, CDR2 FYNNEI. This CDR3 comprises 15 residues. V gave up 4 bases and J gave up 4 bases, with 16 bases separating them.

The DNA of the CDR3 is TGCAGTGCTAGTAGGGACAGGCAGAACACTGAAGCTTTCTTT. Translation: CSASRDRQNTEAFF. V and J are TRBV20-1 and TRBJ1-1; 8 nucleotides align to TRBD1. The CDR3 contains 14 residues. Trimming removed 3 bases from V and 1 base from J; junction bases left unmatched: 4. Germline CDR1 is DFQATT and CDR2 is SNEGSKA (reference sequence).

In regard to this clone: Other DNA sequences in the same sample also yield this CDR3. The chain combines TRBV25-1 with TRBJ2-1; 8 bases match TRBD2. The CDR3 runs 14 residues. V lost 4 bases to trimming and J lost 4 bases; unmatched junction nucleotides: 3. Per germline, CDR1 MGHDK and CDR2 SYGVNS. The CDR3 region is CASSGLAGYNEQFF. CDR3 DNA sequence: TGTGCCAGCAGTGGATTAGCGGGATACAATGAGCAGTTCTTC.

This clone showed up just a few times. V usage is TRBV19 and J usage is TRBJ1-2; weak D call: TRBD1 (6 bases). Trimming removed 5 bases from V and 6 bases from J, with 16 bases in between. CDR1 is LNHDA and CDR2 is SQIVND in the germline V gene (reference sequence). This CDR3 has 14 amino acids. The DNA for the CDR3 is TGTGCCAGTAGTGGAACAGGGTTCGTTCATGGCTACACCTTC. It specifies CASSGTGFVHGYTF.

The chain has TRBV20-1 and TRBJ2-1, with D possibly matching TRBD2 (6 bases). The CDR3 is 11 residues long. V was trimmed by 3 bases and J by 6 bases, leaving 6 bases between them. CDR1 and CDR2 from the germline V gene are DFQATT and SNEGSKA (reference sequence). CDR3 DNA sequence: TGCAGTGCTAGTAGCGGCAATGAGCAGTTCTTC. This sequence encodes CSASSGNEQFF.

The J gene is TRBJ1-2, the V gene TRBV12-3 or TRBV12-4, with 7 bases identical to TRBD1. The CDR3 is 13 amino acids. V shed 3 bases and J 7 bases; nucleotides not matched to a gene: 5. The DNA of the CDR3 is TGTGCCAGCAGTTTTGGGCAGGGGGGTGGCTACACCTTC. The encoded protein is CASSFGQGGGYTF.

The gene calls are TRBV19 and TRBJ2-7, with 7 positions matching TRBD1. Germline lookup yields CDR1 LNHDA and CDR2 SQIVND (reference sequence). The junction had 9 bases not matched to a gene; V was cut back by 3 bases and J by 4 bases. The length of the CDR3 is 15 residues. CDR3 coding DNA: TGTGCCAGTAGTATTTATGGGACAGCACGATACGAGCAGTACTTC. Translation: CASSIYGTARYEQYF.

This chain uses TRBV27 with TRBJ2-7; weak D call: TRBD1 (5 bases). Germline lookup yields CDR1 MNHEY and CDR2 SMNVEV (reference sequence). V was pared by 5 bases and J by 2 bases, with 10 bases between. The CDR3 runs to 13 residues. The DNA of the CDR3 is TGTGCCAGCAGTCCAGGGATAGCCTACGAGCAGTACTTC. It codes for CASSPGIAYEQYF.

V is TRBV3-1 (or the pseudogene TRBV3-2) and J is TRBJ2-1; D might be TRBD2 (5 bases). The germline CDR1 and CDR2 sequences are LGHDT and YNNKEL (reference sequence). V shed 0 bases and J shed 6 bases, with 12 bases lying between them. The CDR3 is 15 amino acids. CDR3 nucleotides: TGTGCCAGCAGCCAAGAAGGTCCGGGAACCAATGAGCAGTTCTTC. Protein: CASSQEGPGTNEQFF.

This rearrangement joins TRBV18 to TRBJ2-3; TRBD1 is a possible D gene (5 bases). Germline values: CDR1 KGHSH, CDR2 LQKENI. The V and J ends lost 3 bases and 9 bases respectively, with 13 bases between them. The CDR3 extends over 13 amino acids. The CDR3 loop reads CASSPPDSETQYF. Here the CDR3 DNA reads TGTGCCAGCTCACCCCCAGACAGCGAGACGCAGTATTTT.

The chain carries TRBV7-9 and TRBJ2-1; no clear D. The CDR3 contains 15 residues. Looked up from germline, CDR1 is SEHNR and CDR2 is FQNEAQ (reference sequence). Trimming took 0 bases from V and 6 from J, leaving 12 bases between them. The CDR3 nucleotides read TGTGCCAGCAGCTTAGCGGGCTCCATGAGCAATGAGCAGTTCTTC. Its protein product is CASSLAGSMSNEQFF.